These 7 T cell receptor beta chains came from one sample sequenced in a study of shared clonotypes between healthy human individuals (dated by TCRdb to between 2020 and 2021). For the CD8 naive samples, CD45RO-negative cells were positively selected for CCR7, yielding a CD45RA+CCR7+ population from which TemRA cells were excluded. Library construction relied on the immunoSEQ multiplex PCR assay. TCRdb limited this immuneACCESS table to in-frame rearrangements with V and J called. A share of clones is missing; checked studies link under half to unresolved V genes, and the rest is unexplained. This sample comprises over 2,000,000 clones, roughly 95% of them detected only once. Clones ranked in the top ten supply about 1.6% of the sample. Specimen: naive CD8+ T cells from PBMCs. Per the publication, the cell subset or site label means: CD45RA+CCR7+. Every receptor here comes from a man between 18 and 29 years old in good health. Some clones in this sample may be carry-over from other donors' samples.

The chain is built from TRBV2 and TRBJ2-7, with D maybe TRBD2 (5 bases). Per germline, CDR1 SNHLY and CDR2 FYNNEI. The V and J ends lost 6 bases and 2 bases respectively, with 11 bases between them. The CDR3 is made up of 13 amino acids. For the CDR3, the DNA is TGTGCCAGCAGGGGCCCCGGGGCCTACGAGCAGTACTTC. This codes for CASRGPGAYEQYF. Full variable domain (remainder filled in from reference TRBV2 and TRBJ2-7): EPEVTQTPSHQVTQMGQEVILRCVPISNHLYFYWYRQILGQKVEFLVSFYNNEISEKSEIFDDQFSVERPDGSNFTLKIRSTKLEDSAMYFCASRGPGAYEQYFGPGTRLTVT.

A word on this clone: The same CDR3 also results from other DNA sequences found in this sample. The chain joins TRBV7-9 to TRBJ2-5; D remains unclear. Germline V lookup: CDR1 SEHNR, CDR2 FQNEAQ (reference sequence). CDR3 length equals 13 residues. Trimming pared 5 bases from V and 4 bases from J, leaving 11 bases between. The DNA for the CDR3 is TGTGCCAGCAGCCCCCCACCAGGAGAGACCCAGTACTTC. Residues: CASSPPPGETQYF.

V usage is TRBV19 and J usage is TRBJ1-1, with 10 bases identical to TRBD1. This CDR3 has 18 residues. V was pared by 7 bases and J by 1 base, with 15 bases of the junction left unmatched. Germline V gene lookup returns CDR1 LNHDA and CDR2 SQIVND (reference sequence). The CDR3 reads CASTHIRDRGWKNTEAFF. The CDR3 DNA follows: TGTGCCAGTACCCACATCCGGGACAGGGGCTGGAAGAACACTGAAGCTTTCTTT.

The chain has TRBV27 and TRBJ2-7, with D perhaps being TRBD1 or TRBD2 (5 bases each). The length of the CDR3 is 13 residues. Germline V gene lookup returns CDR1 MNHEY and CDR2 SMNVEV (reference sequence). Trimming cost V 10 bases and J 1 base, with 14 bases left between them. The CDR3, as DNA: TGTGCCACCGCGTGGGGACGGTCCTACGAGCAGTACTTC. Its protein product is CATAWGRSYEQYF.

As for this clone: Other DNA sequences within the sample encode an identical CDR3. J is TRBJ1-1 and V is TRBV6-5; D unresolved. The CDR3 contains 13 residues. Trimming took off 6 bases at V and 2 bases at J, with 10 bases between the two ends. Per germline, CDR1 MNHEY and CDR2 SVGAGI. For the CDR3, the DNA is TGTGCCAGCAGCTCCGGACGAAACACTGAAGCTTTCTTT. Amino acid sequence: CASSSGRNTEAFF.

CDR3 sequence: CASSAHSGANVLTF. In DNA, the CDR3 is TGCGCCAGCAGTGCCCACTCTGGGGCCAACGTCCTGACTTTC. The rearrangement joins TRBV4-3 to TRBJ2-6; the D is unclear. Germline V gives CDR1 LGHNA, CDR2 YSLEER. Trimming cost V 6 bases and J 0 bases, with 6 bases left between them. There are 14 residues in the CDR3.

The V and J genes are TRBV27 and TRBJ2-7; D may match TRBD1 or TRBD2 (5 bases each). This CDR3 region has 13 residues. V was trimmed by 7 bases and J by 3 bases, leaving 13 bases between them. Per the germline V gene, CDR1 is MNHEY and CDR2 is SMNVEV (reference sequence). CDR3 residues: CASTRGTDYEQYF. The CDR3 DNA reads TGTGCCAGCACCCGAGGGACCGACTACGAGCAGTACTTC.